These 5 T cell receptor beta chains were sequenced from one sample in a study of shared clonotypes between healthy human individuals (dated by TCRdb to the early 2020s). Libraries were made using the immunoSEQ multiplex PCR assay. The table comes from immuneACCESS by way of TCRdb, which keeps in-frame sequences with V and J called. Part of the clones is missing from these tables; in studies checked, under half for an unresolved V gene and the rest for unknown reasons. The sample table shows 550,000 to 600,000 clones, and just over 75% are seen once. Together, the top ten hold about 12% of the sample. The source material was PBMCs. These receptor sequences come from a woman between 40 and 50 years old in good health. Some clones in this sample may be carry-over from other donors' samples.

In the case of this clone: A much larger clone lies one base from this, so it may be a read error. The chain recombines TRBV25-1 with TRBJ2-5; tentative D call: TRBD2 (5 bases). The CDR3 covers 14 residues. Germline assignment: CDR1 MGHDK and CDR2 SYGVNS. The CDR3 nucleotides read TGTACCAGCAGTGAATCGAGGGACCAAGAGACCCAGTACTTC. This gives the protein CTSSESRDQETQYF.

This chain links TRBV10-3 with TRBJ2-1, with 9 bases identical to TRBD2. CDR3 length: 14 residues. CDR1 ENHRY and CDR2 SYGVKD come from the germline V gene. Unmatched junction bases numbered 5, after V lost 4 bases and J lost 7 bases. The CDR3 coding sequence is TGTGCCATCAGTGCTAGCCTAGCGGGAAATGAGCAGTTCTTC. Its protein is CAISASLAGNEQFF.

This clone was observed once. The J gene is TRBJ2-3, the V gene TRBV7-8; tentatively, D is TRBD1 or TRBD2 (6 bases each). Trimming left V 2 bases short and J 2 bases short, with 8 bases between. The CDR3 runs 14 residues. The germline CDR1 and CDR2 sequences are SGHVS and FQNEAQ. The CDR3 DNA follows: TGTGCCAGCAGCTTACGGGGGCTCACAGATACGCAGTATTTT. This codes for CASSLRGLTDTQYF. Full variable domain (remainder filled in from reference TRBV7-8 and TRBJ2-3): GAGVSQSPRYKVAKRGQDVALRCDPISGHVSLFWYQQALGQGPEFLTYFQNEAQLDKSGLPSDRFFAERPEGSVSTLKIQRTQQEDSAVYLCASSLRGLTDTQYFGPGTRLTVL.

The rearrangement links TRBV7-9 to TRBJ2-7; possible D gene TRBD2, 5 bases. V was cut by 5 bases and J by 3 bases, with 11 bases left in between. The CDR3 consists of 13 residues. Germline V gene lookup returns CDR1 SEHNR and CDR2 FQNEAQ (reference sequence). The CDR3 DNA follows: TGTGCCAGCAGCCGGGCGGGTAACTACGAGCAGTACTTC. It encodes CASSRAGNYEQYF.

The rearrangement links TRBV5-1 to TRBJ2-1; a weak D match, TRBD2 (5 bases). Germline V gene lookup returns CDR1 SGHRS and CDR2 YFSETQ. V was pared by 5 bases and J by 10 bases, with 25 bases between. The CDR3 runs 16 residues. CDR3 protein: CASRRVSGTSGEEQFF. In DNA, the CDR3 is TGCGCCAGCAGGAGGGTGAGCGGAACTTCGGGTGAGGAGCAGTTCTTC.